The source of this T cell receptor (beta chain) is a study of technical replicates of blood from a few donors (dated by TCRdb to 2017 to 2019). The library was produced with the immunoSEQ multiplex PCR assay. TCRdb carries this immuneACCESS record with in-frame sequences only. Its versions omit some clonotypes, under half of them owing to an unresolved V gene in the studies checked, with the rest unexplained. This sample gives about 89,000 clones in total; 90% to 95% of them show up just once. 0.24% of the sample lies in the top ten. Of note for this clone: The antigen this receptor binds is unknown. No much larger clone exists at a distance of one base, and base qualities are not known.

Sequenced material: T cells isolated from PBMCs. The TCR sequence derives from a human donor in good health.

The DNA sequence reads TGTGCCAGCAGTCGGGTCAGGGCTGACACTGAAGCTTTCTTT. Its protein is CASSRVRADTEAFF. This chain joins TRBV2 to TRBJ1-1; the D gene is perhaps TRBD1, on 5 matching bases. The CDR1 and CDR2 encoded by the germline V gene are SNHLY and FYNNEI. V is reduced by 5 bases and J by 3 bases, leaving a spacing of 13 bases between them. The CDR3 runs 14 residues from the cysteine to the phenylalanine. The CDR3 DNA has 42 bases and is translated from base 1.